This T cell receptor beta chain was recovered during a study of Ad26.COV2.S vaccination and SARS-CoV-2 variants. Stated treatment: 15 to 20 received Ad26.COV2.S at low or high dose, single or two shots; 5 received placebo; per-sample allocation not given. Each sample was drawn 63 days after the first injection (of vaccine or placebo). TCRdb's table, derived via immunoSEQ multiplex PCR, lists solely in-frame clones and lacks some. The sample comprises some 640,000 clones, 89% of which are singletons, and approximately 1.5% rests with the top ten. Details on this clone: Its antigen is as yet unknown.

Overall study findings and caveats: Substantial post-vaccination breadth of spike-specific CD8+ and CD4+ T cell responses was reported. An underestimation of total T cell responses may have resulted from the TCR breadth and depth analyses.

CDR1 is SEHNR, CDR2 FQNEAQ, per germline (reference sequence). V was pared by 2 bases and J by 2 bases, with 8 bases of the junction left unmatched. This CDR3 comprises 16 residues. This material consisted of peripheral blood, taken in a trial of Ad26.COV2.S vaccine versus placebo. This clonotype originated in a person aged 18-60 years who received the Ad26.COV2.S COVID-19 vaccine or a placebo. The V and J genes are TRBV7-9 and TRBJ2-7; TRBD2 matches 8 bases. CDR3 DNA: TGTGCCAGCAGCTTATCAAAGAGCGGGAGCACCTACGAGCAGTACTTC. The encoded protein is CASSLSKSGSTYEQYF.